This T cell receptor beta chain was captured in a study of OX40 agonist ivuxolimab in advanced cancers. Produced via immunoSEQ multiplex PCR; TCRdb's table is partial and in-frame only. The sample consists of approximately 31,000 clones, about three quarters of them appearing once. The CDR3 totals 14 residues. The germline V and J ends were trimmed by 3 bases and 10 bases, with 18 bases remaining between them. Per the germline V gene, CDR1 is MDHEN and CDR2 is SYDVKM. This clone was seen a few times. The chain couples TRBV28 to TRBJ1-1; D is uncertain. The sequencing here drew on CD4+ or CD8+ T cells sorted from blood, taken in a trial of the OX40 agonist ivuxolimab. This receptor was obtained from an adult with an advanced solid tumor such as melanoma, head and neck, liver or kidney cancer. CDR3 in amino acids: CASSLGTAGGRAFF. The CDR3 nucleotides read TGTGCCAGCAGTTTGGGAACAGCCGGAGGACGAGCTTTCTTT.